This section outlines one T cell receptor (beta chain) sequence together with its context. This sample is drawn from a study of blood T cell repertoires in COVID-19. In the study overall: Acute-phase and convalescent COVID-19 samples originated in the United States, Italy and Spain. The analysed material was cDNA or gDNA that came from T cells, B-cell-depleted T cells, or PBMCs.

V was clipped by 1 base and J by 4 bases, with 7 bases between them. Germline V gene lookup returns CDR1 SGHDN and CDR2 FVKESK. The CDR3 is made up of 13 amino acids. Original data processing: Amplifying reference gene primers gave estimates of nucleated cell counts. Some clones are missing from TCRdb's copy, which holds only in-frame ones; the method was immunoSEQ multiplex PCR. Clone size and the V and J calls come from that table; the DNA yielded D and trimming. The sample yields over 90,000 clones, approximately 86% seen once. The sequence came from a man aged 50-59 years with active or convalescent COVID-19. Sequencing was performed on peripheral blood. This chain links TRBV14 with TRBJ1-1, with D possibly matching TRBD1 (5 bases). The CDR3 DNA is TGTGCCAGCAGCCAAGCCCAGGGCACTGAAGCTTTCTTT. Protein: CASSQAQGTEAFF.